This TCR beta chain was obtained from a study of regulatory T cells in long-lasting Graves disease. With regard to this clonotype: The antigen is unknown.

The CDR3 totals 16 residues. The V segment lost 5 bases and the J segment 7 bases; nucleotides outside the gene matches: 5. Findings of the study overall: With a small sample size, accuracy may have been reduced.

Through Arm-PCR of CDR3 regions and iRepertoire HTBI primers, TCR beta libraries were built. One entry per CDR3 protein, called by TCRdb with MiXCR from the multiplex PCR reads. The sample yields under 450,000 distinct CDR3 sequences, 15% to 20% seen once. Time point denoted: newly diagnosed GD, antithyroid drugs for less than 3 months. The TCR library was prepared using RNA isolated from PBMCs. Patients were from an endocrinology department in Xi'an, China. These same data were also listed under a study on T cells in Graves' hyperthyroidism and ophthalmopathy.

This TCR was sampled from a young woman with Graves disease. The material sequenced was peripheral blood mononuclear cells (PBMCs), taken at new diagnosis, from a patient treated with antithyroid drugs. The chain carries TRBV12-3 or TRBV12-4 and TRBJ2-1; TRBD2 matches 16 bases. This CDR3 reads CASSQGLAGGPNEQFF. The CDR3 DNA is TGTGCCAGCAGTCAGGGACTAGCGGGAGGGCCGAATGAGCAGTTCTTC.